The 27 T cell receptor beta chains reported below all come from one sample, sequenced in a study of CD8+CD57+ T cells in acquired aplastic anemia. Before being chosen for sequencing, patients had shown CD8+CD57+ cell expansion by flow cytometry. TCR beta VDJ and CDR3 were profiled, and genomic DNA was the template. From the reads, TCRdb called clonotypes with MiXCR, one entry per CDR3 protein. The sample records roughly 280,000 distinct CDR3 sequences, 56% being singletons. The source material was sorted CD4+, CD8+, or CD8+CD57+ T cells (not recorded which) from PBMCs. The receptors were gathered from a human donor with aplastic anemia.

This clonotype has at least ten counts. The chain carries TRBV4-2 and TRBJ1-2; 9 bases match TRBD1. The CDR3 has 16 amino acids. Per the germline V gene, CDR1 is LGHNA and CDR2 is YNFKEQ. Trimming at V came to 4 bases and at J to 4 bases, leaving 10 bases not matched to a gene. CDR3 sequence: CASSPTTGGESYGYTF. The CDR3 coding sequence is TGTGCCAGCAGCCCAACGACAGGGGGGGAATCCTATGGCTACACCTTC.

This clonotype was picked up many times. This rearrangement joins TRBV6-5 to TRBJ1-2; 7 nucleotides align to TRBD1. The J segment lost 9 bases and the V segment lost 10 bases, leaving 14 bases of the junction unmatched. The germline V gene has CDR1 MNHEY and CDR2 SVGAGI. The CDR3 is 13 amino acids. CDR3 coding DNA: TGTGCCACCAAGTCCCCCGAGGGGGCCCGCTACACCTTC. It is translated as CATKSPEGARYTF.

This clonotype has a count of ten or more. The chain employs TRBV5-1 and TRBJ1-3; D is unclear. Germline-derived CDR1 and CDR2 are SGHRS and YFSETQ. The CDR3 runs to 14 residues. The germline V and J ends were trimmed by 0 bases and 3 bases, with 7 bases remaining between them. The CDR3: CASSLALLGNTIYF. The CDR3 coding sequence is TGCGCCAGCAGCTTGGCCCTCCTTGGAAACACCATATATTTT.

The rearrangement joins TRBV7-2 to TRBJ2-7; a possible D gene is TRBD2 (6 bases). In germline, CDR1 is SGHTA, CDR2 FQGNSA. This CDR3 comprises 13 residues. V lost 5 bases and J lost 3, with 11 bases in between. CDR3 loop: CASSREYIYEQYF. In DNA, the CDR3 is TGTGCCAGCAGCCGGGAGTACATCTACGAGCAGTACTTC.

The DNA of the CDR3 is TGTGCCAGCAGCCAAGTAGGAAATGAGCAGTTCTTC. Encoded protein: CASSQVGNEQFF. This chain connects TRBV7-9 to TRBJ2-1; D is unclear. The germline V gene encodes CDR1 SEHNR and CDR2 FQNEAQ (reference sequence). The germline V and J ends were trimmed by 5 bases and 7 bases, with 9 bases remaining between them. This CDR3 has 12 residues.

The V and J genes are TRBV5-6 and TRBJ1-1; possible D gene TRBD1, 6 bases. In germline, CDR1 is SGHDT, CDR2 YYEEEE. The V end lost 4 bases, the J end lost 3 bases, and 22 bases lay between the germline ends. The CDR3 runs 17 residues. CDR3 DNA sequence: TGTGCCAGCAGCACACTACAGGGAGGCTATGGCTACACTGAAGCTTTCTTT. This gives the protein CASSTLQGGYGYTEAFF.

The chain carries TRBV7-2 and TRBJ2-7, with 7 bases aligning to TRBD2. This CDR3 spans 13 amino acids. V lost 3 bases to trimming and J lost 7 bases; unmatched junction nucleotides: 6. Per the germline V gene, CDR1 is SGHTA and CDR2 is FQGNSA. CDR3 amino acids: CASSFVGAGEQYF. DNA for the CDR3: TGTGCCAGCAGCTTTGTCGGAGCGGGGGAGCAGTACTTC.

The CDR3 region is CASSPPGAGVFQETQYF. In DNA, the CDR3 is TGTGCCAGCTCACCACCGGGGGCGGGGGTGTTTCAAGAGACCCAGTACTTC. The genes are TRBV18 and TRBJ2-5; TRBD2 might be the D (7 bases). The germline V gene encodes CDR1 KGHSH and CDR2 LQKENI. This CDR3 has 17 amino acids. V was cut by 0 bases and J by 2 bases, with 16 bases left in between. The full variable domain, in which reference TRBV18 and TRBJ2-5 provide the parts outside the CDR3, is NAGVMQNPRHLVRRRGQEARLRCSPMKGHSHVYWYRQLPEEGLKFMVYLQKENIIDESGMPKERFSAEFPKEGPSILRIQQVVRGDSAAYFCASSPPGAGVFQETQYFGPGTRLLVL.

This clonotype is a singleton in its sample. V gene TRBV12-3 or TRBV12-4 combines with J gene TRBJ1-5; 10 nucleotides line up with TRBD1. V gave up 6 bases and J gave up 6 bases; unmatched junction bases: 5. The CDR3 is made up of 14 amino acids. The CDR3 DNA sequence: TGTGCCAGCAGGGGACAGGGGACCCCTCAGCCCCAGCATTTT. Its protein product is CASRGQGTPQPQHF.

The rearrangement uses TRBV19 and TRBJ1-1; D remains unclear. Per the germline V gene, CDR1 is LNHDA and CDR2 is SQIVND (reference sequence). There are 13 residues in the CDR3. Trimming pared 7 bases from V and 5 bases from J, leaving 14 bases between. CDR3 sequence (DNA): TGTGCCAGTATTTCCGAAGGGTGGACTGAAGCTTTCTTT. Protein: CASISEGWTEAFF. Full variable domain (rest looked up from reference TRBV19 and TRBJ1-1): DGGITQSPKYLFRKEGQNVTLSCEQNLNHDAMYWYRQDPGQGLRLIYYSQIVNDFQKGDIAEGYSVSREKKESFPLTVTSAQKNPTAFYLCASISEGWTEAFFGQGTRLTVV.

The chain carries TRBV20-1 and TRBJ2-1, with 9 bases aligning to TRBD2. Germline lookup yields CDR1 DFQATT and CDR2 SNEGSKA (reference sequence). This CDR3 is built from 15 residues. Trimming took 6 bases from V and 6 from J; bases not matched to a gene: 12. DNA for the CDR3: TGCAGTGCCCCTAATATAGCGGGAGAGGCCAATGAGCAGTTCTTC. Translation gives CSAPNIAGEANEQFF.

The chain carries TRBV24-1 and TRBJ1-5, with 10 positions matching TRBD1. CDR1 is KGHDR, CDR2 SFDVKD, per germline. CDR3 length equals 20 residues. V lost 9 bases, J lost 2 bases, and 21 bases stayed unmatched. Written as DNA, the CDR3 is TGTGCCACCGGTAAACGGGGACAGGGGACCCCGAGATTGGGCAATCAGCCCCAGCATTTT. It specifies CATGKRGQGTPRLGNQPQHF.

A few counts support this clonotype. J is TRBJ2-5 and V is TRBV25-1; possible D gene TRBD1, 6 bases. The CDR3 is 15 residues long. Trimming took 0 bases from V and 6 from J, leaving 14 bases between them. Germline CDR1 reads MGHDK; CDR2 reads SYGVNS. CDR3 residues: CASSEYGSGTKTQYF. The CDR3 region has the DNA TGTGCCAGCAGTGAATATGGGTCAGGGACAAAGACCCAGTACTTC.

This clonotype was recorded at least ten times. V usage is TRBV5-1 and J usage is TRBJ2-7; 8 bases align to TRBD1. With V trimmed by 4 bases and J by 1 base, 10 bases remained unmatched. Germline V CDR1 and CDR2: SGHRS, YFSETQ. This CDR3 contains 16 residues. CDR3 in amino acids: CASSPRTGMDSYEQYF. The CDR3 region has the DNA TGCGCCAGCAGCCCGAGGACAGGGATGGATTCCTACGAGCAGTACTTC.

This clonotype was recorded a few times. The CDR3 protein is CASSQPSGGVDEQFF. CDR3 DNA sequence: TGTGCCAGTAGTCAGCCCAGCGGGGGGGTAGATGAGCAGTTCTTC. The chain employs TRBV19 and TRBJ2-1; 10 bases are a match to TRBD2. CDR1 and CDR2 (germline): LNHDA, SQIVND (reference sequence). The V and J ends lost 5 bases and 8 bases, in that order; junction bases with no gene match: 9. This CDR3 contains 15 residues.

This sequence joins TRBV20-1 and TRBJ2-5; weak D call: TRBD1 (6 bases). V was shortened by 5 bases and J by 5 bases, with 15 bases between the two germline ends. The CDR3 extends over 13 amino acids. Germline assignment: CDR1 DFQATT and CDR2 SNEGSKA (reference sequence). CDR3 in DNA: TGCAGTGCTTACCGGGACCAGGGGGAGACCCAGTACTTC. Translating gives CSAYRDQGETQYF.

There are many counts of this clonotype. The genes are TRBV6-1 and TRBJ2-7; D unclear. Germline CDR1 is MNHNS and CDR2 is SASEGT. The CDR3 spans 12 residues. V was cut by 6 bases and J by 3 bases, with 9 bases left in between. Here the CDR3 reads CASSRSFYEQYF. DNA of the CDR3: TGTGCCAGCAGCAGGAGCTTCTACGAGCAGTACTTC.

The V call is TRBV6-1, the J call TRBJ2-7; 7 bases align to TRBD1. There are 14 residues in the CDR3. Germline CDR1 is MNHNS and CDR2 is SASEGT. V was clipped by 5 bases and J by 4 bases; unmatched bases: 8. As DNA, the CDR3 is TGTGCCAGCAGTTATCCGACAGGGTTATACGAGCAGTACTTC. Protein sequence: CASSYPTGLYEQYF.

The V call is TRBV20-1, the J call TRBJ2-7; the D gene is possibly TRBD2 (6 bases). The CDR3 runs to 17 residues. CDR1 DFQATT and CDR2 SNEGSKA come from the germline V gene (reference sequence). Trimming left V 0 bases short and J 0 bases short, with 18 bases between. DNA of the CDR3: TGCAGTGCTAGAGATCCGCGTCCGGGACTCTTCTCCTACGAGCAGTACTTC. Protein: CSARDPRPGLFSYEQYF.

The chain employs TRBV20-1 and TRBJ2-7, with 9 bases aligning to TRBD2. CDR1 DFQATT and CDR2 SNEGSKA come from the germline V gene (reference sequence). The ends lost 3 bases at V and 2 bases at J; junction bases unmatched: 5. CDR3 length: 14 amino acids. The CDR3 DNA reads TGCAGTGCTAGCGATCTAGCGGGAACCTACGAGCAGTACTTC. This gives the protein CSASDLAGTYEQYF.

The CDR3 sequence: CASSEASPYNEQFF. Here the CDR3 DNA reads TGTGCCAGCAGTGAAGCGAGCCCGTACAATGAGCAGTTCTTC. V usage is TRBV2 and J usage is TRBJ2-1, with unresolved D. The CDR3 sequence is 14 residues long. The germline V gene has CDR1 SNHLY and CDR2 FYNNEI. V gave up 0 bases and J gave up 4 bases, with 7 bases separating them.

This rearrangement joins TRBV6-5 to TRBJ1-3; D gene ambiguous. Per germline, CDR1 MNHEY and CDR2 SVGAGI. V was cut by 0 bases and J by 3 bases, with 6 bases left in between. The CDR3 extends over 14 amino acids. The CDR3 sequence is CASSYSGSGNTIYF. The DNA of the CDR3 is TGTGCCAGCAGTTACTCCGGCAGTGGAAACACCATATATTTT.

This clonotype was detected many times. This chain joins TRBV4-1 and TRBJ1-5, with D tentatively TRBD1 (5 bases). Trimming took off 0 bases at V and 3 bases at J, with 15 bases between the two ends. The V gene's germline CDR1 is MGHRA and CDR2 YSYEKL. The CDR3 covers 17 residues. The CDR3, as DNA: TGCGCCAGCAGCCAAGATCGGGGGAGGGCTACCAATCAGCCCCAGCATTTT. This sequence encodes CASSQDRGRATNQPQHF.

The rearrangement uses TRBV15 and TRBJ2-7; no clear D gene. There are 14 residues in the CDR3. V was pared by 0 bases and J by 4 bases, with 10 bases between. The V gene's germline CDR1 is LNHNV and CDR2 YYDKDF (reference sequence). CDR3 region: CATSREASGYEQYF. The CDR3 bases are TGTGCCACCAGCAGAGAAGCTTCTGGGTACGAGCAGTACTTC.

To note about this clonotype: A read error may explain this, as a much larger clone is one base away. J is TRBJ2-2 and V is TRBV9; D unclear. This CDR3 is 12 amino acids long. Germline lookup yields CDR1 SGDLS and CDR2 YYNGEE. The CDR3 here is CAGSAVTGELFF. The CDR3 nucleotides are TGTGCCGGCAGCGCAGTTACCGGGGAGCTGTTTTTT.

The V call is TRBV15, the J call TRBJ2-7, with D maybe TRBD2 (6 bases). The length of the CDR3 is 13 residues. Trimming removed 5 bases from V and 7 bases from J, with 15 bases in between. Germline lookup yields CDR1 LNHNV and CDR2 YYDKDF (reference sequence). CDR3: CATSGRLVGEQYF. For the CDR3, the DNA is TGTGCCACCAGCGGCCGACTAGTAGGTGAGCAGTACTTC.

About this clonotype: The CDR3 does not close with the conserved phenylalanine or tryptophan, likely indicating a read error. In DNA, the CDR3 is TGTGCCAGCAGCTTTTCAGGATTTTCTGGAGATGGCTACACCTGC. Translating gives CASSFSGFSGDGYTC. The V gene is TRBV7-9, the J gene TRBJ1-2; D gene unclear. Germline V lookup: CDR1 SEHNR, CDR2 FQNEAQ (reference sequence). The CDR3 sequence is 15 residues long. V lost 3 bases and J lost 6, with 17 bases in between.